This entry lists 8 T cell receptor beta chains sequenced from one sample in a study of neurological immune-mediated disorders. From the 5' RACE reads, TCRdb called clonotypes with MiXCR, one entry per CDR3 protein. Found here are about 53,000 distinct CDR3 sequences, roughly 3.5% of them singletons; the top ten hold more than 2.5%. Material: PBMCs. The receptors stem from a woman in her 30s with multiple sclerosis.

This clonotype was counted at least ten times. The chain joins TRBV28 to TRBJ2-1; 8 bases fit TRBD1. This CDR3 region has 14 residues. Germline V gene sequence: CDR1 MDHEN, CDR2 SYDVKM. Trimming took 6 bases from V and 3 from J; bases not matched to a gene: 4. CDR3: CASSSGGVYNEQFF. For the CDR3, the DNA is TGTGCCAGCAGCTCAGGGGGCGTCTACAATGAGCAGTTCTTC.

This clonotype is labeled medium-sized. V gene TRBV15 combines with J gene TRBJ2-3, with D maybe TRBD2 (5 bases). This CDR3 has 14 residues. Germline lookup yields CDR1 LNHNV and CDR2 YYDKDF (reference sequence). V lost 0 bases and J 2 bases, leaving 6 bases between the germline ends. For the CDR3, the DNA is TGTGCCACCAGCAGAGATGGACTCACAGATACGCAGTATTTT. It encodes CATSRDGLTDTQYF.

This clonotype was observed at least ten times. The J gene is TRBJ2-7, the V gene TRBV10-3; 9 positions match TRBD1. V lost 1 base, J lost 5 bases, and 3 bases stayed unmatched. This CDR3 region has 14 residues. Per the germline V gene, CDR1 is ENHRY and CDR2 is SYGVKD. Here the CDR3 DNA reads TGTGCCATCAGTGAGTGGGGACAGGGCGACGAGCAGTACTTC. Translation gives CAISEWGQGDEQYF.

There are many counts of this clonotype. The V gene is TRBV5-1, the J gene TRBJ2-7, with a tentative D call TRBD1 (6 bases). V lost 3 bases and J lost 3, with 13 bases in between. CDR3 length: 14 amino acids. Germline loops: CDR1 SGHRS, CDR2 YFSETQ. In DNA, the CDR3 is TGCGCCAGCAGCTCACAGGGTATGGGCTACGAGCAGTACTTC. Amino acids: CASSSQGMGYEQYF.

Remarks on this clonotype: One end of the junction fails to match germline, which may point to a read error. The CDR3 DNA is TGTGCCAGCTCCCCACAGACAATGAACACTGAAGCTTTCTTT. It specifies CASSPQTMNTEAFF. The chain employs TRBV18 and TRBJ1-1, with D hard to call. The CDR3 is 14 residues long. Germline V gene sequence: CDR1 KGHSH, CDR2 LQKENI. The full variable domain, its missing parts supplied by reference TRBV18 and TRBJ1-1, is NAGVMQNPRHLVRRRGQEARLRCSPMKGHSHVYWYRQLPEEGLKFMVYLQKENIIDESGMPKERFSAEFPKEGPSILRIQQVVRGDSAAYFCASSPQTMNTEAFFGQGTRLTVV.

This clonotype was counted at least ten times. The chain joins TRBV4-1 to TRBJ2-7; D not certain. The CDR3 has 15 residues. The V and J ends lost 0 bases and 2 bases respectively, with 11 bases between them. CDR1 and CDR2 from the germline V gene are MGHRA and YSYEKL. The CDR3 nucleotides are TGCGCCAGCAGCCAAGACGTCTGGGGTACCTACGAGCAGTACTTC. Translating it yields CASSQDVWGTYEQYF.

This clonotype was detected many times. CDR3 amino acids: CSAQPGLAEQFF. The CDR3 DNA reads TGCAGTGCGCAACCGGGACTAGCGGAGCAGTTCTTC. V is TRBV20-1 and J is TRBJ2-1; 10 bases are shared with TRBD2. The junction had 6 bases not matched to a gene; V was cut back by 6 bases and J by 10 bases. Germline-derived CDR1 and CDR2 are DFQATT and SNEGSKA (reference sequence). The CDR3 loop spans 12 amino acids.

This clonotype was found many times. The chain couples TRBV7-2 to TRBJ2-2; unclear D gene. The germline gives CDR1 SGHTA, CDR2 FQGNSA. The CDR3 extends over 15 amino acids. The V and J ends lost 2 bases and 4 bases respectively, with 11 bases between them. The CDR3 sequence is CASSLSLTGTGELFF. The DNA for the CDR3 is TGTGCCAGCAGCTTATCCCTAACGGGCACCGGGGAGCTGTTTTTT.